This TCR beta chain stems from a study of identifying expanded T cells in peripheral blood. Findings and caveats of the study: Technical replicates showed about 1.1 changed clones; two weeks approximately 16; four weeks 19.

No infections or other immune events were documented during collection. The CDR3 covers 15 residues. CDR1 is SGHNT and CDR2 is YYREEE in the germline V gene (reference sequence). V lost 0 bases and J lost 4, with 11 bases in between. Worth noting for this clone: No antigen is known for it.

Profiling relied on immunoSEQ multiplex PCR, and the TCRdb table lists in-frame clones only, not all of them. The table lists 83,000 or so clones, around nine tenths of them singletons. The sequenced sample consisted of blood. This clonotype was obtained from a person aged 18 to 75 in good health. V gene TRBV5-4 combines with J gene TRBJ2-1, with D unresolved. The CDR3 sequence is CASSLEADAYNEQFF. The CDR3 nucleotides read TGTGCCAGCAGCTTGGAGGCAGACGCGTACAATGAGCAGTTCTTC.